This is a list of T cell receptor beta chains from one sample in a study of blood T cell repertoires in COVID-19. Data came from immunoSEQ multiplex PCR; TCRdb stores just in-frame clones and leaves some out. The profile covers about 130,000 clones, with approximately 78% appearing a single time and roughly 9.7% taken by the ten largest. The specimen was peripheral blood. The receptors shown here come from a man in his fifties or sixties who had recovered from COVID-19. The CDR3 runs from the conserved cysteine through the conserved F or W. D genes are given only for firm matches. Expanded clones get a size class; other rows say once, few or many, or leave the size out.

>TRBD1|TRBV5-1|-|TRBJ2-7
CASSRSATNRDRIYEQYF
TGCGCCAGCAGCCGGTCGGCTACTAACCGGGACAGAATCTACGAGCAGTACTTC
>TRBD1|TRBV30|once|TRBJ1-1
CAWSVLPGGNTEAFF
TGTGCCTGGAGTGTACTTCCAGGGGGGAACACTGAAGCTTTCTTT
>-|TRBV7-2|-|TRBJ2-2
CASSSSANTGELFF
TGTGCCAGCAGCTCTAGCGCGAACACCGGGGAGCTGTTTTTT
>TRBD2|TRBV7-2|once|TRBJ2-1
CASSPRGTSGRHEQFF
TGTGCCAGCAGTCCCCGAGGGACTAGCGGGAGACATGAGCAGTTCTTC
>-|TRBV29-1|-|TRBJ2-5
CSVDSGLVLETQYF
TGCAGCGTTGATTCTGGACTTGTGTTAGAGACCCAGTACTTC
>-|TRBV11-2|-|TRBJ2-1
CASSLEQNEQFF
TGTGCCAGCAGCTTAGAACAGAATGAGCAGTTCTTC
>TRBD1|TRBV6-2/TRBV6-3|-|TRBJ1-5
CASSYPQGAGNQPQHF
TGTGCCAGCAGTTATCCCCAGGGGGCTGGCAATCAGCCCCAGCATTTT
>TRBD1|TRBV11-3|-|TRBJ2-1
CASSETGVYNEQFF
TGTGCCAGCAGCGAGACAGGGGTCTACAATGAGCAGTTCTTC
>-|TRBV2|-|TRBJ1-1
CASSPVGPEAFF
TGTGCCAGCAGCCCCGTTGGGCCCGAAGCTTTCTTT
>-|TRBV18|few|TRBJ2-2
CASSDDRPNTGELFF
TGTGCCAGCTCCGATGACAGACCTAACACCGGGGAGCTGTTTTTT
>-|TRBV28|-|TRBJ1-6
CASSFTLAGSPLHF
TGTGCCAGCAGTTTTACCTTAGCGGGTTCACCCCTCCACTTT
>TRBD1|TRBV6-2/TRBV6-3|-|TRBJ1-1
CASSYLIPGQGNTEAFF
TGTGCCAGCAGTTACCTGATACCGGGACAGGGGAACACTGAAGCTTTCTTT
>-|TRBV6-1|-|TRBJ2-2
CASSELSPGTGELFF
TGTGCCAGCAGTGAACTCTCGCCGGGGACCGGGGAGCTGTTTTTT
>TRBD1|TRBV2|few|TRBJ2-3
CASRDRGHTDTQYF
TGTGCCAGCCGGGACAGGGGACACACAGATACGCAGTATTTT
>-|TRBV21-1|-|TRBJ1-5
CASSKKPVQPQHF
TGTGCCAGCAGCAAAAAGCCCGTGCAGCCCCAGCATTTT
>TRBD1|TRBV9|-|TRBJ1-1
CASSPRGGTGAWEHFF
TGTGCCAGCAGCCCGAGGGGTGGGACAGGGGCTTGGGAGCATTTCTTT
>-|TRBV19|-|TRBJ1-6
CASSTGVYNSPLHF
TGTGCCAGTAGTACAGGGGTTTATAATTCACCCCTCCACTTT
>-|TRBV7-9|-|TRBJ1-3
CVSSLPGGGTGNTIYF
TGTGTCAGCAGCTTACCGGGAGGAGGTACTGGAAACACCATATATTTT
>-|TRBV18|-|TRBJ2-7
CASSLTGQYYEQYF
TGTGCCAGCTCACTGACAGGACAGTACTACGAGCAGTACTTC
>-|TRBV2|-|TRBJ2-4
CASSVEGAKNIQYF
TGTGCCAGCAGTGTGGAGGGTGCCAAAAACATTCAGTACTTC
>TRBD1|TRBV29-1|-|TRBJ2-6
CSAWTGNSGANVLTF
TGCAGCGCCTGGACAGGGAACTCTGGGGCCAACGTCCTGACTTTC
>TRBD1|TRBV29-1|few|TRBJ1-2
CSASGTGNGYTF
TGCAGCGCCTCCGGGACAGGGAATGGCTACACCTTC